This T cell receptor (beta chain) was recorded in a study of blood T cell repertoires in COVID-19. Study-wide background: The samples span acute and convalescent COVID-19 from the United States, Italy and Spain. Sample material is recorded as cDNA or gDNA derived from T cells, B-cell-depleted T cells, or PBMCs.

Patients of the Seattle cohort, enrolled during active infection, were followed longitudinally. Original processing notes: Scientists estimated how many nucleated cells there were by amplifying reference gene primers. The data were produced by immunoSEQ multiplex PCR, yet TCRdb's version contains in-frame clones alone and is incomplete. V, J and clone size are those of that table, while D and trimming were read from the DNA. Here the sample spans 120,000 to 150,000 clones, over 80% being singletons. Germline loops: CDR1 MDHEN, CDR2 SYDVKM. This CDR3 spans 12 amino acids. V shed 10 bases and J 14 bases; nucleotides not matched to a gene: 10.

The rearrangement joins TRBV28 to TRBJ1-6, with 8 bases aligning to TRBD1. The receptor was derived from a young man with COVID-19, enrolled during active disease. Sequencing used peripheral blood. Written as DNA, the CDR3 is TGTGCCACCGGACAGGGTACCTTCACCCTCCACTTT. Translated: CATGQGTFTLHF.